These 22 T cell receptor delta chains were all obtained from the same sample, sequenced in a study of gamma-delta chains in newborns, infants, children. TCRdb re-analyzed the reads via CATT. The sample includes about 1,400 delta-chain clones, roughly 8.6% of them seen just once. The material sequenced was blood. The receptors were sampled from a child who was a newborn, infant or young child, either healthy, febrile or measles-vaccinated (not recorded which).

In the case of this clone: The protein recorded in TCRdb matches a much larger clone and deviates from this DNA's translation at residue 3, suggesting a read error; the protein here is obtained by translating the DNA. CDR3 residues: CAYDPATGGYWDTRQMFF. In nucleotides, the CDR3 is TGTGCCTATGACCCTGCTACTGGGGGATACTGGGACACCCGACAGATGTTTTTC. This chain links TRDV2 with TRDJ3, with TRDD3 matching 11 bases. Germline lookup yields CDR1 GEAIGNYY and CDR2 EKD. The CDR3 is made up of 18 amino acids.

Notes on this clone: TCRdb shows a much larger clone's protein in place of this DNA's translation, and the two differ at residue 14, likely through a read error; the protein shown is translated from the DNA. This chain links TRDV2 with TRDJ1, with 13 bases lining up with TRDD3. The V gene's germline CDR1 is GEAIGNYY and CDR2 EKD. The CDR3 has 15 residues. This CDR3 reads CACDTGTGGYDKLTF. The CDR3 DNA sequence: TGTGCCTGTGACACCGGTACTGGGGGATACGATAAACTCACCTTT.

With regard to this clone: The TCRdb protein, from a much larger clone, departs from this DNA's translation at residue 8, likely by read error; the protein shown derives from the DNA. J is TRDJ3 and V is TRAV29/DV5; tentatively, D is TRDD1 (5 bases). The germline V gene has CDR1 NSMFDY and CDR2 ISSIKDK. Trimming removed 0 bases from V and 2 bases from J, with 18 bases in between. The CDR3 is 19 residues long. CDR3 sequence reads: CAASAYSVGLAWDTRQMFF. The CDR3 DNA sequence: TGTGCAGCAAGCGCGTATAGTGTGGGCCTTGCCTGGGACACCCGACAGATGTTTTTC.

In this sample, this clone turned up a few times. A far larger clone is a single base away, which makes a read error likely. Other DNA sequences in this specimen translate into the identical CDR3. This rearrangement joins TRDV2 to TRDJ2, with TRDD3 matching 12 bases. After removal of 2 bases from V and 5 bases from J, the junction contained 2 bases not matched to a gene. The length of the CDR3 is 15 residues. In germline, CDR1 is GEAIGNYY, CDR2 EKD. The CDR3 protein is CACDILGDTTAQLFF. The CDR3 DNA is TGTGCCTGTGACATACTGGGGGATACAACAGCACAACTCTTCTTT.

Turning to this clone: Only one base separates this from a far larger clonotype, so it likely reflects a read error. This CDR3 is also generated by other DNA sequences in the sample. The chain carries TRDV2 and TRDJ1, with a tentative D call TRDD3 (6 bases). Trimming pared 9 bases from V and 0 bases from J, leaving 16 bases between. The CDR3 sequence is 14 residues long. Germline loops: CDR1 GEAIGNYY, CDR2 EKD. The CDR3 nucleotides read TGTGCCCGCGACACCGTGGGGGACACCGATAAACTCATCTTT. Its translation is CARDTVGDTDKLIF.

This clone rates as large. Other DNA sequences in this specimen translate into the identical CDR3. The CDR3 protein is CACDILGSSWDTRQMFF. DNA of the CDR3: TGTGCCTGTGACATACTGGGGAGCTCCTGGGACACCCGACAGATGTTTTTC. This rearrangement joins TRDV2 to TRDJ3, with TRDD3 matching 7 bases. CDR1 is GEAIGNYY and CDR2 is EKD in the germline V gene. The CDR3 is made up of 17 amino acids. Germline trimming cut 2 bases from V and 0 bases from J; bases unmatched to any gene: 3.

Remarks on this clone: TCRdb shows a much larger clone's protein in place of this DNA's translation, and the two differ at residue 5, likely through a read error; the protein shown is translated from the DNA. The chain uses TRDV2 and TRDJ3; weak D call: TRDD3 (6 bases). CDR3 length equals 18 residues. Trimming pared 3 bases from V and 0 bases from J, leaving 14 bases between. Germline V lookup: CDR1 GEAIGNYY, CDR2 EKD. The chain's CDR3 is CACDAGGPFSWDTRQMFF. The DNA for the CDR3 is TGTGCCTGTGACGCCGGGGGACCCTTCTCCTGGGACACCCGACAGATGTTTTTC.

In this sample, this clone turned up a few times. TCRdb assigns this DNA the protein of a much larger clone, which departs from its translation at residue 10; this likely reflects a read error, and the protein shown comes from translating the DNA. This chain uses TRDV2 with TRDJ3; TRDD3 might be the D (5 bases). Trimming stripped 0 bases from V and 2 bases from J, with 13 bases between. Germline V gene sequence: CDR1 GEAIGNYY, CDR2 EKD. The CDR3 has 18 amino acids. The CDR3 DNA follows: TGTGCCTGTGACACCGCGGGGGTGAGCCCCTGGGACACCCGACAGATGTTTTTC. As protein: CACDTAGVSPWDTRQMFF.

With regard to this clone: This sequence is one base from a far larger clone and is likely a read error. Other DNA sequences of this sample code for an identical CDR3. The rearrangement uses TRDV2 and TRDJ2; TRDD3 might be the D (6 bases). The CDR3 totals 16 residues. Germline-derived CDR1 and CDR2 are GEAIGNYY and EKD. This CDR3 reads CACDTGGDPSTAQLFF. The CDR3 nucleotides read TGTGCCTGCGACACCGGAGGGGATCCCTCGACAGCACAACTCTTCTTT.

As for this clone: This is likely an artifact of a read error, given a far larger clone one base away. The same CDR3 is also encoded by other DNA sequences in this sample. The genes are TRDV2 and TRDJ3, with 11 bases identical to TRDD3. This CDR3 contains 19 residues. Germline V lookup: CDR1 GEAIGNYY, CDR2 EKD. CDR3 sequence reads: CACDTWGIRSSWDTRQMFF. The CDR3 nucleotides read TGTGCCTGTGACACCTGGGGGATACGAAGCTCCTGGGACACCCGACAGATGTTCTTC.

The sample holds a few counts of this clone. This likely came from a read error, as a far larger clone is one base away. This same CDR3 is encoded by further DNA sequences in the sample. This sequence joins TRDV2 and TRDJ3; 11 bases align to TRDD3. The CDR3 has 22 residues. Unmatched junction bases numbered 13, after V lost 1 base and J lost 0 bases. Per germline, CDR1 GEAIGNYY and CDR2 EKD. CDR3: CACDTGGWGIRPDSWDTRQMFF. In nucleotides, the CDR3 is TGTGCCTGTGACACGGGGGGATGGGGGATACGGCCCGACTCCTGGGACACCCGACAGATGTTTTTC.

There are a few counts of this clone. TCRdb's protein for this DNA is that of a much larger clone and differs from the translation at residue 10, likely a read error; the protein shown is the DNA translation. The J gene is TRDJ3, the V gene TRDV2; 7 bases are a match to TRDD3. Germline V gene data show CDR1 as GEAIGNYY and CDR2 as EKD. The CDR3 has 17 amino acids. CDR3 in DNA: TGTGCCTGTGACATACTGGGGAGCTCCCGGGACACCCGACAGATGTTTTTC. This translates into CACDILGSSRDTRQMFF.

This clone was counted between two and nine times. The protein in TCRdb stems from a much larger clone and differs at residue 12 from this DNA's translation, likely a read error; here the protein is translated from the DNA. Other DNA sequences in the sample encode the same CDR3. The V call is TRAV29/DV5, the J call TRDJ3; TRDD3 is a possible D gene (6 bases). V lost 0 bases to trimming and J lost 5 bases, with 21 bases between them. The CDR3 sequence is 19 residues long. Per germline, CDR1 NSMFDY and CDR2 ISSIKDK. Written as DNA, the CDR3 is TGTGCAGCAAGCGCGTATAGTGGGGGCCTTGCCCGGGACACCCGACAGATGTTTTTC. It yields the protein CAASAYSGGLARDTRQMFF.

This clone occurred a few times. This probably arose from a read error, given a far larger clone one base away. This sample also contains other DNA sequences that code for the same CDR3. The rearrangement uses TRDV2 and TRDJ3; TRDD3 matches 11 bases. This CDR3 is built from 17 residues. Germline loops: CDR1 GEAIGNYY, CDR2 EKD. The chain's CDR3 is CACDNGGYAWDTRQMFF. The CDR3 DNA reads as TGTGCCTGCGACAATGGGGGATACGCCTGGGACACCCGACAGATGTTTTTC.

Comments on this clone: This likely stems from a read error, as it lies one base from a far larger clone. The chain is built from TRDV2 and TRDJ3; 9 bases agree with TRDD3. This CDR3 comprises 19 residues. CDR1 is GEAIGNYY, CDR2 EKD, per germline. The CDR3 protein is CACDRLGEEGSWDARQMFF. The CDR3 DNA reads TGTGCCTGTGACAGACTGGGGGAAGAAGGCTCCTGGGACGCCCGACAGATGTTTTTC.

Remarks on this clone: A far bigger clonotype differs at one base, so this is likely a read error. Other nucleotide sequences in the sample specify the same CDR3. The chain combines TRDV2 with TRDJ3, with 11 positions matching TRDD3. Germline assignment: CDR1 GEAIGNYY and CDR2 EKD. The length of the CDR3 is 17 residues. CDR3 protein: CACDTGGYSWDTRQMFF. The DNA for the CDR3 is TGTGCATGTGACACTGGGGGATATTCCTGGGACACCCGACAGATGTTTTTC.

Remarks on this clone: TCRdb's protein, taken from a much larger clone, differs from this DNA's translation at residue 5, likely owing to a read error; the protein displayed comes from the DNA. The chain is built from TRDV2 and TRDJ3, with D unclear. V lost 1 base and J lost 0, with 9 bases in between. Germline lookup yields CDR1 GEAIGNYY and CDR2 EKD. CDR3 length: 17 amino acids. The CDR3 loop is CACDTTESSWDTRQMFF. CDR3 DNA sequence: TGTGCCTGTGACACGACGGAGAGCTCCTGGGACACCCGACAGATGTTTTTC.

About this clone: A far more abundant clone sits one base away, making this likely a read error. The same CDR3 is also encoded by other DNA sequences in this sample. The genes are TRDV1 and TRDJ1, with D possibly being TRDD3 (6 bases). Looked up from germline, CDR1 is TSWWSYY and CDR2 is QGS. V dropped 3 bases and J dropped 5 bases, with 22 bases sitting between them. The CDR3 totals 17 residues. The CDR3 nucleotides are TGTGCTCTTGGGGACCTTACGTGGGGGTCCCCCACTGATAAACTCATCTTT. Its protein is CALGDLTWGSPTDKLIF.

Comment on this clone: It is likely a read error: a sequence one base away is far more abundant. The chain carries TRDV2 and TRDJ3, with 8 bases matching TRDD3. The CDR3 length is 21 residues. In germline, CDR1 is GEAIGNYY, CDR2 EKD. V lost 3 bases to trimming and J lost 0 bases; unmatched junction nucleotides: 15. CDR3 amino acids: CACDVLTLGDPSSWDTRQMFF. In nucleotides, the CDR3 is TGTGCCTGTGACGTCCTTACTCTGGGGGACCCCAGCTCCTGGGACACCCGACAGATGTTTTTC.

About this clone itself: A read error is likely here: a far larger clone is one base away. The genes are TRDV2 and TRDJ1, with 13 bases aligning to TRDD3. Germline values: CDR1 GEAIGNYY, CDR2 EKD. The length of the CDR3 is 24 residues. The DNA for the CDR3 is TGTGCCTCTGACATCCTCTCCGGAGAAAGTACTGGGGGATACGGAGCAGGTGAAACCGATAAACTCATCTTT. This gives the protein CASDILSGESTGGYGAGETDKLIF.

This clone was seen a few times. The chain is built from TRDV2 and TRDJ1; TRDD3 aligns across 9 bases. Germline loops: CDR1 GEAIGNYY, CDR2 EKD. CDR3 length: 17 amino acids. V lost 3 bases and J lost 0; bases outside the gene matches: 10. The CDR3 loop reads CACDPVRTGGHTDKLIF. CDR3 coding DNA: TGTGCCTGTGACCCGGTACGAACTGGGGGACACACCGATAAACTCATCTTT.

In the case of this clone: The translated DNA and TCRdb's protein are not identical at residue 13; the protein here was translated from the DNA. The CDR3 DNA is TGTGCCTGTGACACGAGGATGGTGGGGGATACGTTCTGCGACACCCGACAGATGTTTTTC. It is translated as CACDTRMVGDTFCDTRQMFF. V usage is TRDV2 and J usage is TRDJ3, with TRDD3 matching 11 bases. The CDR3 is 20 residues long. With V trimmed by 1 base and J by 7 bases, 14 bases remained unmatched. Per the germline V gene, CDR1 is GEAIGNYY and CDR2 is EKD.